This TCR beta chain was identified in a study of blood T cell repertoires in COVID-19 (dated by TCRdb to 2020 to 2022). Regarding the research as a whole: Collaborator samples came from the United States, Italy and Spain and covered acute and convalescent phases of COVID-19. A freely available public database, intended as a resource for researchers studying the immune response to SARS-CoV-2, is where the repertoires were released. The samples were drawn from two sources: the first 160 participants of the ongoing ImmuneRACE study, and 1,254 subjects contributed by 6 global collaborators. The sample metadata nearly always contained a de-identified subject ID, COVID-19 status, age in years and sex. The prospective study material was composed of cDNA or gDNA derived from T cells, B-cell-depleted T cells, or PBMCs. Deeply sampled blood TCRbeta repertoires from subjects exposed to, actively infected with, or recovered from COVID-19 were included in the dataset. Where available, HLA class I and class II types were taken from metadata supplied by the sample provider and were not determined by assay-based typing.

Collaborating institutions collected whole blood in K2EDTA tubes following their own protocols. For TCRbeta analysis, collaborators shipped samples in one of three forms: frozen whole blood, isolated PBMCs, or DNA extracted from either of those sample types. At the junction V is shortened by 6 bases and J by 6 bases, with 17 bases in between. The germline V gene specifies SGHAT as CDR1 and FQNNGV as CDR2. The CDR3 numbers 15 residues from cysteine through phenylalanine. Just the 45-base CDR3 DNA is kept, in frame starting at base 1. TCRbeta CDR3 regions were amplified from genomic DNA by means of the immunoSEQ Assay, a bias-controlled multiplex PCR. As for how the authors treated the data: Within the assay, amplification of reference gene primers was used to estimate how many nucleated cells each sample contained. To quantify the absolute abundance of each unique TCRbeta CDR3 rearrangement, sequence reads were collapsed and filtered. For each sample, productive Simpson clonality was calculated as the square root of Simpson's diversity index across productive rearrangements. This is the immuneACCESS table as TCRdb keeps it, with only in-frame sequences that have V and J called. A part of the clones is gone; compared with another copy, unresolved V genes explain less than half, and the rest is unexplained. V and J calls and clone size are as listed in that table; D and trimming were resolved from the DNA. This sample is represented by about 200,000 clones; approximately 84% of them were singletons. Clones ranked in the top ten supply about 6.9% of the sample.

Overall study results and their limits: The amount of clinical and demographic metadata varied by source and participant and was provided uncurated.

For this clone: There is no known antigen for this receptor. Base qualities are not recorded, but no much larger clone differs from it by a single base.

The TCR originated in a human donor with acute or convalescent COVID-19. The donor label of this sample is uncertain. The receptor chain draws on TRBV11-2 and TRBJ2-2, with TRBD1 perhaps the D gene, on 6 matching bases. Sequencing input: peripheral blood. The CDR3 in this case is CASRATGTGAGELFF. In nucleotide form, the sequence is TGTGCCAGCAGAGCCACAGGGACCGGCGCCGGGGAGCTGTTTTTT.